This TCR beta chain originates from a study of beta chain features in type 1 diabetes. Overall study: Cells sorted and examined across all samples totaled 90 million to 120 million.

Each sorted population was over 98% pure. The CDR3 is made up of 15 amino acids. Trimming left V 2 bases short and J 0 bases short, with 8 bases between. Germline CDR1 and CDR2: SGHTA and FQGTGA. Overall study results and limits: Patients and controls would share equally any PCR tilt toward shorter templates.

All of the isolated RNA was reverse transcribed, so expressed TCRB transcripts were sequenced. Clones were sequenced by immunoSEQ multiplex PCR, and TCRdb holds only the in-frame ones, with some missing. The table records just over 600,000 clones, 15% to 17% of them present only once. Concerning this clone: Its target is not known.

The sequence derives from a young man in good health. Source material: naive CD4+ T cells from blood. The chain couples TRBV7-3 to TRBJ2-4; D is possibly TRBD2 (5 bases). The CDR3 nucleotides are TGTGCCAGCAGCTTAGAGCGGCTAGCCAAAAACATTCAGTACTTC. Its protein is CASSLERLAKNIQYF.